Sequencing of this T cell receptor beta chain was carried out in a study of T-cell memory formation after mild COVID-19. Overall study context: Largely, the TCR clusters proved donor specific.

Looked up from germline, CDR1 is SEHNR and CDR2 is FQNEAQ (reference sequence). V gave up 1 base and J gave up 4 bases, with 7 bases separating them. There are 13 residues in the CDR3. Ten or more counts support this clonotype. The antigen remains undetermined. Whole-study results and caveats: CD8+ contracting clones occupied EMRA, while CD4+ ones occupied mainly CM and EM. Memory cells collected pre-infection included some clones that later responded, suggesting cross-reactive memory joined.

Constant-segment primers were used for 5'RACE, and the resulting TCR alpha and TCR beta cDNA libraries carried sample barcodes and UMIs. TCRdb ran MiXCR on the 5' RACE reads and lists one entry per CDR3 protein. This table has 550,000 to 700,000 distinct CDR3 sequences, more than 15% appearing once. This TCR derives from an adult woman who had mild COVID-19 (a few samples of this study predate the infection). Cell type and time point are not known. The chain has TRBV7-9 and TRBJ1-1, with D possibly being TRBD1 (5 bases). Source material: PBMCs or a T cell subset sorted from them (not recorded which). CDR3 in amino acids: CASSLGGSTEAFF. The CDR3 region has the DNA TGTGCCAGCAGCTTAGGGGGCAGCACTGAAGCTTTCTTT.